These 17 T cell receptor beta chains came from one sample sequenced in a study of cytomegalovirus exposure and HLA in healthy donors. Both 60 Vbeta primers and 13 Jbeta primers went into the PCR. The table came from immunoSEQ multiplex PCR; TCRdb's copy has only in-frame clones and leaves some out. The sample yields 150,000 to 200,000 clones, of which the top ten take up 0.75% to 0.85%. Input material: PBMCs. The source is a woman between 18 and 29 years old in good health and CMV-seropositive.

DNA for the CDR3: TGTGCCAGTAGTCCTCGGACTAGACTAGAGCAGTTCTTC. Its protein is CASSPRTRLEQFF. This chain links TRBV19 with TRBJ2-1; 7 bases are a match to TRBD2. CDR1 is LNHDA and CDR2 is SQIVND in the germline V gene (reference sequence). The CDR3 is 13 residues long. J was trimmed by 10 bases and V by 5 bases; bases with no gene match: 8.

This chain links TRBV2 with TRBJ1-5; a weak D match, TRBD1 (6 bases). This CDR3 has 13 residues. Trimming pared 8 bases from V and 5 bases from J, leaving 13 bases between. Germline CDR1 reads SNHLY; CDR2 reads FYNNEI. CDR3 residues: CASGFEGDQPQHF. The DNA for the CDR3 is TGTGCCAGCGGTTTCGAGGGGGATCAGCCCCAGCATTTT.

The chain joins TRBV29-1 to TRBJ2-1; D unclear. CDR1 is SQVTM and CDR2 is ANQGSEA in the germline V gene. The CDR3 contains 14 residues. Trimming removed 5 bases at V and 6 bases at J, with 17 bases between. CDR3 protein: CSVPLPAAINEQFF. DNA for the CDR3: TGCAGCGTTCCCTTGCCCGCAGCGATCAATGAGCAGTTCTTC.

In DNA form, the CDR3 reads TGCGCCAGCAGCCAAGATTTAGATACTGAAGCTTTCTTT. Protein sequence: CASSQDLDTEAFF. The chain employs TRBV4-3 and TRBJ1-1; D uncertain. This CDR3 spans 13 amino acids. The V and J ends lost 0 bases and 5 bases respectively, with 7 bases between them. Germline V CDR1 and CDR2: LGHNA, YSLEER.

The genes are TRBV29-1 and TRBJ1-2; D possibly corresponds to TRBD1 (5 bases). Germline V lookup: CDR1 SQVTM, CDR2 ANQGSEA. The length of the CDR3 is 12 residues. V dropped 4 bases and J dropped 6 bases, with 12 bases sitting between them. The CDR3 coding sequence is TGCAGCGTTGGGGAGGGGAGGAATGGCTACACCTTC. This encodes CSVGEGRNGYTF.

The chain is built from TRBV5-1 and TRBJ2-5, with 7 bases aligning to TRBD1. Trimming removed 2 bases from V and 1 base from J; junction bases left unmatched: 2. The CDR3 extends over 14 amino acids. CDR1 is SGHRS, CDR2 YFSETQ, per germline. The CDR3 protein is CASSFQGVQETQYF. In nucleotides, the CDR3 is TGCGCCAGCAGCTTCCAGGGGGTCCAAGAGACCCAGTACTTC. Full variable domain (remainder filled in from reference TRBV5-1 and TRBJ2-5): KAGVTQTPRYLIKTRGQQVTLSCSPISGHRSVSWYQQTPGQGLQFLFEYFSETQRNKGNFPGRFSGRQFSNSRSEMNVSTLELGDSALYLCASSFQGVQETQYFGPGTRLLVL.

The chain recombines TRBV6-6 with TRBJ2-1; 11 bases line up with TRBD2. CDR1 and CDR2 from the germline V gene are MNHNY and SVGAGI (reference sequence). V dropped 4 bases and J dropped 8; count of bases not matched to a gene: 4. The CDR3 runs 14 residues. The CDR3 sequence is CASSLAGGLDEQFF. Written as DNA, the CDR3 is TGTGCCAGCAGTTTAGCGGGGGGGCTGGATGAGCAGTTCTTC.

CDR3 loop: CASSLTLRDSGNTIYF. The CDR3 DNA reads TGTGCCAGCAGCTTAACCCTCCGGGATTCGGGAAACACCATATATTTT. The chain joins TRBV7-2 to TRBJ1-3; no firm D call. The V gene lost 2 bases and the J gene lost 4 bases, with 15 bases spanning the gap. In germline, CDR1 is SGHTA, CDR2 FQGNSA. The CDR3 length is 16 residues.

The V call is TRBV10-3, the J call TRBJ1-1, with D possibly matching TRBD1 (6 bases). Deletions cut 4 bases from V and 0 bases from J, with 9 bases between. CDR3 length: 14 amino acids. Germline lookup yields CDR1 ENHRY and CDR2 SYGVKD. The CDR3, as DNA: TGTGCCATCAGTGCGGGGGGCGTGAACACTGAAGCTTTCTTT. This gives the protein CAISAGGVNTEAFF.

The rearrangement joins TRBV18 to TRBJ2-7; tentative D call: TRBD2 (6 bases). Trimming removed 5 bases from V and 6 bases from J, with 20 bases in between. Germline values: CDR1 KGHSH, CDR2 LQKENI. This CDR3 comprises 15 residues. CDR3 in amino acids: CASSLRASRRGEQYF. The CDR3 nucleotides read TGTGCCAGCTCATTAAGGGCTAGCAGGAGGGGCGAGCAGTACTTC.

The chain combines TRBV7-2 with TRBJ2-5; a weak D match, TRBD2 (5 bases). Germline V gene data show CDR1 as SGHTA and CDR2 as FQGNSA. V gave up 3 bases and J gave up 3 bases, with 11 bases separating them. This CDR3 spans 14 amino acids. Here the CDR3 DNA reads TGTGCCAGCAGCTTCGGAGCGGTCAAAGAGACCCAGTACTTC. The encoded protein is CASSFGAVKETQYF.

The chain has TRBV4-1 and TRBJ2-1, with a weak D call TRBD1 (6 bases). V was shortened by 0 bases and J by 14 bases, with 11 bases between the two germline ends. Germline assignment: CDR1 MGHRA and CDR2 YSYEKL. The CDR3 length is 12 residues. CDR3 protein: CASSQDPGHKFF. CDR3 coding DNA: TGCGCCAGCAGCCAAGACCCGGGACATAAGTTCTTC.

The J gene is TRBJ1-5, the V gene TRBV5-4, with TRBD1 matching over 7 bases. Trimming at V came to 4 bases and at J to 6 bases, leaving 7 bases not matched to a gene. Germline V lookup: CDR1 SGHNT, CDR2 YYREEE (reference sequence). CDR3 size: 14 residues. The CDR3 DNA reads as TGTGCCAGCAGCCTAAAGGGGGCGGGTCAGCCCCAGCATTTT. This gives the protein CASSLKGAGQPQHF.

The chain joins TRBV5-1 to TRBJ2-5, with TRBD1 as a possible D gene (5 bases). This CDR3 is 14 amino acids long. Trimming shortened V by 3 bases and J by 7 bases, and 16 bases separated the two germline ends. In germline, CDR1 is SGHRS, CDR2 YFSETQ. CDR3 sequence reads: CASSSGPVQGTQYF. CDR3 nucleotide sequence: TGCGCCAGCAGCTCCGGACCCGTCCAGGGGACCCAGTACTTC.

The DNA of the CDR3 is TGTGCCAGCAGCTTCTTCGGGACTAGCATAGATGAGCAGTTCTTC. It is translated as CASSFFGTSIDEQFF. The rearrangement joins TRBV7-8 to TRBJ2-1; TRBD2 aligns across 9 bases. CDR3 length: 15 amino acids. CDR1 and CDR2 from the germline V gene are SGHVS and FQNEAQ. With V trimmed by 3 bases and J by 8 bases, 8 bases remained unmatched.

V is TRBV4-2 and J is TRBJ2-1; D is unclear. Germline V gene data show CDR1 as LGHNA and CDR2 as YNFKEQ. V dropped 1 base and J dropped 8 bases, with 12 bases sitting between them. The CDR3 runs 14 residues. This CDR3 reads CASSQGALPHEQFF. CDR3 DNA sequence: TGTGCCAGCAGCCAAGGGGCGCTCCCCCATGAGCAGTTCTTC.

This chain connects TRBV6-1 to TRBJ2-1, with 8 bases identical to TRBD2. V lost 1 base and J lost 6; bases outside the gene matches: 8. The CDR3 runs 16 residues. CDR1 and CDR2 (germline): MNHNS, SASEGT. The CDR3 DNA sequence: TGTGCCAGCAGTGAAGGGAGCGGGAGAAATGTCAATGAGCAGTTCTTC. Translating it yields CASSEGSGRNVNEQFF.